These T cell receptor beta chains were read from a single sample in a study of T-cell memory formation after mild COVID-19. TCRdb itself ran the 5' RACE reads through MiXCR, one entry per CDR3 protein. This table has about 190,000 distinct CDR3 sequences, about 20% appearing once. Sequenced input: PBMCs or a T cell subset sorted from them (not recorded which). These receptor sequences come from an adult woman who had mild COVID-19 (a few samples of this study predate the infection). Cell type and time point are not known. The CDR3 runs from the conserved cysteine through the conserved F or W. D genes are given only for firm matches. Rows give clone size only sometimes, using once, few, many, or a class for an expanded clone.

D: TRBD1
V: TRBV7-8
size: few
J: TRBJ1-1
CDR3: CASSLETGGTTDTEAFF
DNA: TGTGCCAGCAGCCTAGAGACAGGGGGCACCACGGACACTGAAGCTTTCTTT

D: TRBD1
V: TRBV7-9
size: -
J: TRBJ2-6
CDR3: CASSHTGGAVANVLTF
DNA: TGTGCCAGCAGTCACACAGGGGGCGCGGTGGCCAACGTCCTGACTTTC

D: -
V: TRBV7-8
size: -
J: TRBJ2-5
CDR3: CASSFDSRAGDKETQYF
DNA: TGTGCCAGCAGCTTTGACTCGAGGGCAGGGGACAAAGAGACCCAGTACTTC

D: TRBD2
V: TRBV7-2
size: few
J: TRBJ2-7
CDR3: CASSLLAGDYEQYF
DNA: TGTGCCAGCAGCTTACTAGCGGGAGATTACGAGCAGTACTTC

D: -
V: TRBV5-1
size: few
J: TRBJ2-5
CDR3: CASSLEGPQETQYF
DNA: TGCGCCAGCAGCTTGGAGGGCCCCCAAGAGACCCAGTACTTC

D: -
V: TRBV3-1
size: -
J: TRBJ2-1
CDR3: CASSQDSATYNEQFF
DNA: TGTGCCAGCAGCCAAGATTCGGCAACCTACAATGAGCAGTTCTTC

D: -
V: TRBV9
size: -
J: TRBJ1-1
CDR3: CASSPRRVNTEAFF
DNA: TGTGCCAGCAGCCCCAGACGAGTGAACACTGAAGCTTTCTTT

D: TRBD2
V: TRBV20-1
size: -
J: TRBJ2-7
CDR3: CSARDSSGGYSYEQYF
DNA: TGCAGTGCTAGGGATTCAAGCGGGGGTTATTCCTACGAGCAGTACTTC

D: TRBD2
V: TRBV7-8
size: few
J: TRBJ2-1
CDR3: CASTSGGRDEQFF
DNA: TGTGCCAGCACTAGCGGAGGCAGGGATGAGCAGTTCTTC

D: -
V: TRBV7-8
size: -
J: TRBJ2-7
CDR3: CASSSPTGNGDEQYF
DNA: TGTGCCAGCAGCTCCCCTACAGGGAACGGGGATGAGCAGTACTTC

D: -
V: TRBV4-1
size: few
J: TRBJ1-1
CDR3: CASSLGMGGANTEAFF
DNA: TGCGCCAGCAGCCTTGGGATGGGGGGGGCGAACACTGAAGCTTTCTTT

D: TRBD1
V: TRBV6-5
size: many
J: TRBJ2-2
CDR3: CASRLLYRGRNGELFF
DNA: TGTGCCAGCAGACTACTCTACAGGGGGCGAAACGGGGAGCTGTTTTTT

D: -
V: TRBV9
size: -
J: TRBJ1-2
CDR3: CASSVASGNYGYTF
DNA: TGTGCCAGCAGCGTAGCTAGCGGAAACTATGGCTACACCTTC

D: TRBD1
V: TRBV6-5
size: -
J: TRBJ1-5
CDR3: CASKGQWGNQPQHF
DNA: TGTGCCAGCAAGGGACAGTGGGGCAATCAGCCCCAGCATTTT

D: -
V: TRBV13
size: -
J: TRBJ2-7
CDR3: CASGQIPYYEQYF
DNA: TGTGCCAGCGGACAAATCCCCTACTACGAGCAGTACTTC

D: -
V: TRBV12-3/TRBV12-4
size: few
J: TRBJ2-2
CDR3: CASSLSGHANTGELFF
DNA: TGTGCCAGCAGTTTGTCAGGACACGCGAACACCGGGGAGCTGTTTTTT

D: -
V: TRBV4-2
size: few
J: TRBJ1-1
CDR3: CASSQGGGNTEAFF
DNA: TGTGCCAGCAGCCAAGGAGGAGGTAACACTGAAGCTTTCTTT

D: TRBD2
V: TRBV7-9
size: few
J: TRBJ2-1
CDR3: CASSPRTSGTYNEQFF
DNA: TGTGCCAGCAGCCCCCGGACTAGCGGGACGTACAATGAGCAGTTCTTC

D: -
V: TRBV7-8
size: -
J: TRBJ2-6
CDR3: CASSLVAVVFSGANVLTF
DNA: TGTGCCAGCAGCTTAGTGGCAGTAGTCTTCTCTGGGGCCAACGTCCTGACTTTC

D: -
V: TRBV9
size: few
J: TRBJ2-3
CDR3: CASSPRGVADTQYF
DNA: TGTGCCAGCAGCCCCAGAGGGGTGGCGGATACGCAGTATTTT

D: -
V: TRBV7-6
size: few
J: TRBJ2-1
CDR3: CASSLVGGANNEQFF
DNA: TGTGCCAGCAGCTTAGTCGGCGGGGCTAACAATGAGCAGTTCTTC

D: -
V: TRBV7-2
size: few
J: TRBJ2-3
CDR3: CASSSTITGTDTQYF
DNA: TGTGCCAGCAGCTCAACAATTACAGGGACAGATACGCAGTATTTT

D: -
V: TRBV3-1
size: -
J: TRBJ1-1
CDR3: CASSQEGRANTEAFF
DNA: TGTGCCAGCAGCCAAGAGGGCAGGGCGAACACTGAAGCTTTCTTT

D: TRBD1
V: TRBV11-2
size: -
J: TRBJ1-1
CDR3: CASSRDRVDTEAFF
DNA: TGTGCCAGCAGCCGTGACAGGGTGGACACTGAAGCTTTCTTT

D: TRBD1
V: TRBV20-1
size: -
J: TRBJ1-4
CDR3: CSARDRPGGHEKLFF
DNA: TGCAGTGCTAGAGATCGGCCAGGGGGACATGAAAAACTGTTTTTT

D: -
V: TRBV29-1
size: -
J: TRBJ2-2
CDR3: CSVGSWGGGTGELFF
DNA: TGCAGCGTGGGATCGTGGGGTGGAGGGACCGGGGAGCTGTTTTTT

D: -
V: TRBV15
size: few
J: TRBJ1-2
CDR3: CATSRDQADPDGYGYTF
DNA: TGTGCCACCAGCAGAGATCAGGCGGACCCGGACGGCTATGGCTACACCTTC

D: -
V: TRBV7-8
size: few
J: TRBJ2-1
CDR3: CASSPRQGLDNEQFF
DNA: TGTGCCAGCAGCCCACGACAGGGACTCGACAATGAGCAGTTCTTC

D: TRBD1
V: TRBV7-8
size: few
J: TRBJ2-5
CDR3: CASSYLDRATYQETQYF
DNA: TGTGCCAGCAGCTATCTGGACAGGGCGACCTACCAAGAGACCCAGTACTTC

D: -
V: TRBV5-5
size: -
J: TRBJ1-2
CDR3: CATNRGAAGYTF
DNA: TGTGCCACCAATCGGGGGGCCGCTGGCTACACCTTC

D: -
V: TRBV7-2
size: -
J: TRBJ2-1
CDR3: CALGPAYNEQFF
DNA: TGTGCCCTGGGGCCAGCATACAATGAGCAGTTCTTC

D: -
V: TRBV20-1
size: many
J: TRBJ1-1
CDR3: CSGGRRETEAFF
DNA: TGCAGTGGCGGCAGGCGGGAGACTGAAGCTTTCTTT

D: -
V: TRBV7-9
size: -
J: TRBJ2-6
CDR3: CASSPRTVSGANVLTF
DNA: TGTGCCAGCAGCCCACGGACGGTCTCTGGGGCCAACGTCCTGACTTTC